One and the same sample provided the 5 T cell receptor beta chains below, sequenced in a study of blood T cell repertoires in COVID-19 (TCRdb year 2020). To prepare the library, the immunoSEQ multiplex PCR assay was applied. Entries here come from immuneACCESS through TCRdb and include only in-frame sequences with V and J called. Some clones fail to appear in such tables; in the studies checked, an unresolved V gene covers under half of the shortfall, and the cause of the remainder is unknown. The sample records 100,000 to 150,000 clones, approximately 90% of which are singletons. The ten largest make up approximately 1.4% of the sample. Sequencing was performed on peripheral blood. These receptors were obtained from a human donor in a cohort sampled during active COVID-19.

V usage is TRBV6-5 and J usage is TRBJ2-7, with a weak D call TRBD1 (6 bases). The CDR3 extends over 13 amino acids. V was clipped by 6 bases and J by 3 bases, with 12 bases between them. Germline CDR1 is MNHEY and CDR2 is SVGAGI. The CDR3, as DNA: TGTGCCAGCAGCCACAGGGTCGGCTACGAGCAGTACTTC. This codes for CASSHRVGYEQYF.

This chain links TRBV28 with TRBJ1-5; the D is unclear. Germline V lookup: CDR1 MDHEN, CDR2 SYDVKM. The CDR3 consists of 18 residues. V shed 5 bases and J shed 0 bases, with 20 bases lying between them. The CDR3 sequence: CASSPPPAGYYSNQPQHF. In DNA form, the CDR3 reads TGTGCCAGCAGTCCCCCACCCGCCGGGTATTATAGCAATCAGCCCCAGCATTTT.

The CDR3 DNA reads TGTGCCAGCAGCGAGACTAGCGGGAGGGCCTACGAGCAGTACTTC. Its protein product is CASSETSGRAYEQYF. The chain combines TRBV7-2 with TRBJ2-7; 14 bases align to TRBD2. The ends lost 5 bases at V and 2 bases at J; junction bases unmatched: 2. The CDR3 sequence is 15 residues long. Germline CDR1 and CDR2: SGHTA and FQGNSA.

The V gene is TRBV5-6, the J gene TRBJ2-6, with a tentative D call TRBD2 (6 bases). V gave up 3 bases and J gave up 0 bases, with 13 bases separating them. Per the germline V gene, CDR1 is SGHDT and CDR2 is YYEEEE. The CDR3 is 17 amino acids. The CDR3 DNA reads as TGTGCCAGCAGCTCGGGACTGCACCGCTCTGGGGCCAACGTCCTGACTTTC. It translates to CASSSGLHRSGANVLTF.

The V call is TRBV7-2, the J call TRBJ2-5; D gene ambiguous. Germline assignment: CDR1 SGHTA and CDR2 FQGNSA. Trimming stripped 5 bases from V and 1 base from J, with 11 bases between. This CDR3 comprises 14 residues. CDR3 coding DNA: TGTGCCAGCAGCCTCCAGTCCCCCCAAGAGACCCAGTACTTC. Protein sequence: CASSLQSPQETQYF.